The clone carrying this T cell receptor beta chain occurred many times. No antigen is known for it. The CDR3 consists of 17 residues. Germline assignment: CDR1 SQVTM and CDR2 ANQGSEA. The entry originates in a study of read filtering for tumor transcriptome and immune sequencing. Sampling of bone marrow took place during active disease in every patient. Findings and limits, study-wide: In IR-seq, single-read clonotypes were 70% to 85% of clonotypes but around 4% of reads.

From roughly 0.4 ug of RNA, a library with molecular barcoded alpha/delta and beta/gamma adaptors was made. Using its own MiXCR run on the reads, TCRdb lists one record per CDR3 protein. The data show tens of thousands of distinct CDR3 sequences, about 13% seen once. The rearrangement links TRBV29-1 to TRBJ2-1; 12 bases line up with TRBD2. The sequence was collected from a donor aged 40 or over with multiple myeloma. The sample consisted of a population of CD138-negative cells sorted from bone marrow. The CDR3 DNA reads as TGCGCAGCCCCACAGGGGCAGCTAGCGGGAGGGCCCAATGAGCAGTTCTTC. Translated: CAAPQGQLAGGPNEQFF.